This TCR beta chain appears in the sequencing data of a study of shared clonotypes between healthy human individuals. Study results and caveats: Between a handful of donors, naive CD4 clonotypes were shared at a level of about 5%. Clonotypes which were not shared had lower generation probabilities than clonotypes that all four donors shared.

Clones were sequenced by immunoSEQ multiplex PCR, and TCRdb holds only the in-frame ones, with some missing. The sample has approximately 2.3 million clones, approximately 95% seen once. Germline V gene lookup returns CDR1 SNHLY and CDR2 FYNNEI. V gave up 6 bases and J gave up 4 bases; unmatched junction bases: 9. The CDR3 is 15 amino acids. In regard to this clone: Its antigen is as yet unknown.

The receptor comes from a man aged 18-30 years in good health. Some clones in this sample may be carry-over from other donors' samples. V gene TRBV2 combines with J gene TRBJ1-5; 7 nucleotides match TRBD1. Sequenced: naive CD4+ T cells from PBMCs. Indicated subset: CD45RA+ positively selected. The CDR3 region has the DNA TGTGCCAGCAGGGCCTCGACAGGGAATAATCAGCCCCAGCATTTT. It is translated as CASRASTGNNQPQHF.